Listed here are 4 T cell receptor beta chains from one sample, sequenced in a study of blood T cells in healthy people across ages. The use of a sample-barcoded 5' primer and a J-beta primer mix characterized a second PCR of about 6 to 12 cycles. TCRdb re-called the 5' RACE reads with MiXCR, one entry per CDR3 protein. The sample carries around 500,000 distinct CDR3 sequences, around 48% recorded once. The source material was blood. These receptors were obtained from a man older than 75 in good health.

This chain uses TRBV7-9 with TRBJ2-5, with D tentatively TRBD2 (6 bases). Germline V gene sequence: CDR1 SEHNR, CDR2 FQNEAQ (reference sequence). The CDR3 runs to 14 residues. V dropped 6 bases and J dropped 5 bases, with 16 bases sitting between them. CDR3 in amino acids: CASRKASSAETQYF. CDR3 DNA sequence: TGTGCCAGCAGGAAAGCCTCTAGCGCGGAGACCCAGTACTTC.

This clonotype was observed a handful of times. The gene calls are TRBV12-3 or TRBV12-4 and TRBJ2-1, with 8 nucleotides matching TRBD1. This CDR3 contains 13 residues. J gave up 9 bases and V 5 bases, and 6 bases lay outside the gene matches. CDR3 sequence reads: CASSPLDRGEQFF. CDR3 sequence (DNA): TGTGCCAGCAGTCCCCTCGACAGGGGTGAGCAGTTCTTC.

CDR3 nucleotide sequence: TGCGCCAGCAGCCAAGGGGAGACCCACTTCTCCACAGATACGCAGTATTTT. The encoded protein is CASSQGETHFSTDTQYF. The chain combines TRBV4-3 with TRBJ2-3; tentative D call: TRBD2 (5 bases). Germline CDR1 LGHNA, CDR2 YSLEER. Trimming shortened V by 1 base and J by 2 bases, and 16 bases separated the two germline ends. CDR3 size: 17 residues.

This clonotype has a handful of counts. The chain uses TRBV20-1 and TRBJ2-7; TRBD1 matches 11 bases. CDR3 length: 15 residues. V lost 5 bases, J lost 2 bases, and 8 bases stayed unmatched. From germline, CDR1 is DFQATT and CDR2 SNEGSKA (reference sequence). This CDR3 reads CSAPRPGQGAYEQYF. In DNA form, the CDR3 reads TGCAGTGCTCCTCGTCCGGGACAGGGGGCCTACGAGCAGTACTTC.